This section outlines one TCR beta chain sequence together with its context. Original processing methods: Amplified reference gene primers provided the basis for estimating nucleated cell counts. Assay: immunoSEQ multiplex PCR; the TCRdb copy retains only in-frame clones and omits some. D and trimming come from the DNA, and the V and J calls and clone size come from that table. This table holds 240,000 or so clones, more than 75% found once. The data derive from a study of blood T cell repertoires in COVID-19. Study background: Acute and convalescent COVID-19 samples came from the United States, Italy and Spain. PBMCs, B-cell-depleted T cells, or T cells provided the cDNA or gDNA that made up the material.

The TCR sequence derives from a woman in her 70s with active or convalescent COVID-19. The sample comprised peripheral blood.

In DNA form, the CDR3 reads TGTGCCAGCAGTTTAGGTGGGACGGACAGGGGCAGTGAAAAACTGTTTTTT. It codes for CASSLGGTDRGSEKLFF. The chain couples TRBV28 to TRBJ1-4; 9 nucleotides line up with TRBD1. Trimming cost V 2 bases and J 7 bases; bases outside gene matches: 11. CDR1 is MDHEN, CDR2 SYDVKM, per germline. There are 17 residues in the CDR3.